This is a list of T cell receptor beta chains from one sample in a study of blood T cell repertoires in COVID-19. Only in-frame clones appear in the TCRdb table, and some are missing; sequencing was by immunoSEQ multiplex PCR. The data contain about 160,000 clones, more than 65% of them singletons. Sequencing input: PBMCs or T cells enriched from blood (not recorded which). Source of these receptors: a man aged 60-69 years who had recovered from COVID-19. CDR3s include the opening cysteine and the closing phenylalanine or tryptophan. The D gene is left open where the match is weak. Size tells how often a clone was seen (once, few, many) or the class of an expanded clone, and some rows leave it out.

TRBJ1-1 TRBV13 NA NA CASSSDSNTEAFF TGTGCCAGCAGCTCGGACAGTAACACTGAAGCTTTCTTT
TRBJ1-2 TRBV7-9 once TRBD1 CASRQDRVDYGYTF TGTGCCAGCAGACAAGACAGGGTGGACTATGGCTACACCTTC
TRBJ1-6 TRBV9 NA TRBD1 CASSARGTGGDSPLHF TGTGCCAGCAGCGCTAGGGGGACAGGGGGCGATTCACCCCTCCACTTT
TRBJ1-2 TRBV3-1/TRBV3-2 NA TRBD1 CASSQADRVIYGYTF TGTGCCAGCAGCCAAGCGGACAGGGTAATCTATGGCTACACCTTC
TRBJ1-2 TRBV5-1 few NA CASRIDRSYGYTF TGCGCCAGCAGGATTGACAGATCTTATGGCTACACCTTC
TRBJ2-4 TRBV28 NA NA CASSAGKNIQYF TGTGCCAGCAGCGCGGGCAAAAACATTCAGTACTTC
TRBJ1-4 TRBV7-2 NA NA CASSLAGGRINEKLFF TGTGCCAGCAGCTTAGCCGGCGGGCGGATCAATGAAAAACTGTTTTTT
TRBJ1-6 TRBV9 NA NA CASSMTVKSPLHF TGTGCCAGCAGTATGACAGTTAAATCACCCCTCCACTTT
TRBJ1-1 TRBV3-1/TRBV3-2 NA NA CASSHGGMNTEAFF TGTGCCAGCAGCCACGGGGGGATGAACACTGAAGCTTTCTTT
TRBJ2-5 TRBV4-1 NA TRBD1 CASSLWTGGPYQETQYF TGCGCCAGCAGCCTCTGGACAGGGGGCCCTTACCAAGAGACCCAGTACTTC
TRBJ2-5 TRBV7-6 NA NA CASSSTRKETQYF TGTGCCAGCAGCTCGACTAGAAAAGAGACCCAGTACTTC
TRBJ1-2 TRBV27 NA NA CASSFDRRVGYTF TGTGCCAGCAGTTTCGACAGACGGGTTGGCTACACCTTC
TRBJ1-2 TRBV15 NA TRBD1 CATSRDRRQGYGYTF TGTGCCACCAGCAGAGATCGTCGACAGGGGTATGGCTACACCTTC
TRBJ1-4 TRBV5-1 once NA CASSLAGEGGEKLFF TGCGCCAGCAGCTTGGCTGGAGAGGGCGGTGAAAAACTGTTTTTT
TRBJ2-1 TRBV30 NA TRBD1 CAWSGRQGNNEQFF TGTGCCTGGAGTGGACGACAGGGGAACAATGAGCAGTTCTTC
TRBJ1-4 TRBV21-1 NA NA CASRGYGGGAIGEKLFF TGTGCCAGCAGGGGATACGGCGGGGGGGCGATTGGAGAAAAACTGTTTTTT
TRBJ1-2 TRBV7-8 NA TRBD1 CASSPGGTGGYGYTF TGTGCCAGCAGCCCGGGAGGGACAGGGGGATATGGCTACACCTTC
TRBJ2-7 TRBV9 NA TRBD1 CASSPEGGQGRYEQYF TGTGCCAGCAGCCCCGAGGGGGGACAGGGCAGATACGAGCAGTACTTC
TRBJ2-1 TRBV10-3 NA NA CALRRSEGNEQFF TGTGCCCTAAGACGAAGTGAGGGCAATGAGCAGTTCTTC
TRBJ2-1 TRBV27 NA TRBD2 CASSLGTSPLGGNEQFF TGTGCCAGCAGTTTAGGGACTAGCCCCCTTGGAGGCAATGAGCAGTTCTTC
TRBJ2-2 TRBV10-3 many NA CAISEAQGGELFF TGTGCCATCAGTGAGGCTCAGGGCGGGGAGCTGTTTTTT
TRBJ2-2 TRBV28 NA TRBD2 CATSAGGLNTGELFF TGTGCCACCTCGGCGGGAGGCCTTAACACCGGGGAGCTGTTTTTT
TRBJ1-3 TRBV10-1 NA NA CASSPPSGDLRSGNTIYF TGCGCCAGCAGTCCACCTTCAGGGGATCTACGATCTGGAAACACCATATATTTT
TRBJ2-7 TRBV11-2 NA NA CASTSGGVRGGEQYF TGTGCCAGCACGAGCGGAGGGGTCAGAGGCGGCGAGCAGTACTTC
TRBJ2-7 TRBV19 once TRBD2 CASGVAGADEQYF TGTGCCAGTGGGGTAGCGGGAGCGGACGAGCAGTACTTC
TRBJ1-1 TRBV7-3 NA TRBD1 CASSTGQTNTEAFF TGTGCCAGCAGCACGGGACAGACTAACACTGAAGCTTTCTTT
TRBJ2-5 TRBV9 NA NA CASSVGTSPLETQYF TGTGCCAGCAGCGTAGGAACTAGCCCATTGGAGACCCAGTACTTC